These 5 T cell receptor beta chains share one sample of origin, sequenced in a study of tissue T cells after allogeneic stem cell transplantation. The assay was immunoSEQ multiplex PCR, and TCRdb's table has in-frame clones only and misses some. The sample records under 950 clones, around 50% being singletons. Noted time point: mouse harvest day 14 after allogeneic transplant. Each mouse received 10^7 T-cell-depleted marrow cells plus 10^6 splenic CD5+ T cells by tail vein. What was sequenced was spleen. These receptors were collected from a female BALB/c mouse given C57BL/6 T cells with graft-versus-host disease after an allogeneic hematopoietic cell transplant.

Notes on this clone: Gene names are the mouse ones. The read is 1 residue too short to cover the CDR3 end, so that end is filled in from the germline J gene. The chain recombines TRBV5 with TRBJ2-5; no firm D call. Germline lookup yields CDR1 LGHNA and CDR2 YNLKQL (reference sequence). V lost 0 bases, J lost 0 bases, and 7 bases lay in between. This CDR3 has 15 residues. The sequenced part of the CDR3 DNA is TGTGCCAGCAGCCAAGATACAGCTAACCAAGACACCCAGTAC. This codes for CASSQDTANQDTQY. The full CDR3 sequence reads CASSQDTANQDTQYF.

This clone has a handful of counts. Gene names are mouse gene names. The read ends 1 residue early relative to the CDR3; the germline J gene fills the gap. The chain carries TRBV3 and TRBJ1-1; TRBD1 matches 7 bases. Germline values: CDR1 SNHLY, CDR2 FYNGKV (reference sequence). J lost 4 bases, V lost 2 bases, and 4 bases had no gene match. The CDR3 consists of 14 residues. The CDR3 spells CASSLKGAGTEVFF. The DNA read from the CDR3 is TGTGCCAGCAGCTTAAAGGGGGCGGGCACAGAAGTCTTC.

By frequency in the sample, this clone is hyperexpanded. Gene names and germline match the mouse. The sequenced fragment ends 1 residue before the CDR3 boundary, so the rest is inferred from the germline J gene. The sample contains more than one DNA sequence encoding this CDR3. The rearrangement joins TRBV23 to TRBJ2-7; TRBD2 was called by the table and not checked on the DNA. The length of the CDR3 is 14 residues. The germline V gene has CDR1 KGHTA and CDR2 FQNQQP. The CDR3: CSSSQGGGSYEQYF. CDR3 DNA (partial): TGCTCCAGCAGTCAGGGGGGGGGCTCCTATGAACAGTAC.

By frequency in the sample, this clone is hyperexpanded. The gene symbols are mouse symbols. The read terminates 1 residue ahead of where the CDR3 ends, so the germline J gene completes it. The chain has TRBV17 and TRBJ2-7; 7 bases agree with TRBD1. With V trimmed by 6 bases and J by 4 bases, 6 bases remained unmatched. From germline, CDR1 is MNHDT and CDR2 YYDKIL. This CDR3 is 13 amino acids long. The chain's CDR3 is CASSPGTDYEQYF. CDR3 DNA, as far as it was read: TGTGCTAGCAGCCCCGGGACAGATTATGAACAGTAC.

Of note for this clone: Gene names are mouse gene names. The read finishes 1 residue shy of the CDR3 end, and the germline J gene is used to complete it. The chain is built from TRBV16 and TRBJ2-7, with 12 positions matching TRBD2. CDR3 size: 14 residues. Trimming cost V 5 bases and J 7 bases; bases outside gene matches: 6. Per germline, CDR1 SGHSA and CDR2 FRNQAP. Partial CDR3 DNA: TGTGCAAGCAGCCTGACTGGGGGGGCGGGAGAACAGTAC. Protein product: CASSLTGGAGEQY. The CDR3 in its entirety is CASSLTGGAGEQYF. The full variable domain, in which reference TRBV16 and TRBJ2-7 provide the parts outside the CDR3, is NAGVIQTPRHKVTGKGQEATLWCEPISGHSAVFWYRQTIVQGLEFLTYFRNQAPIDDSGMPKERFSAQMPNQSHSTLKIQSTQPQDSAVYLCASSLTGGAGEQYFGPGTRLTVL.